The rows below give T cell receptor beta chains drawn from one sample of a study of blood T cell repertoires in COVID-19. Using immunoSEQ multiplex PCR, the repertoire was profiled, and TCRdb retains in-frame clones only, with some absent. Of about 230,000 clones in the sample, over 80% are singletons; the top ten hold roughly 2.5%. The sample was peripheral blood. The receptors stem from a man aged 25 to 45 with COVID-19, enrolled during active disease. The CDR3 runs from the conserved cysteine through the conserved F or W. Each record gives: V gene, D gene, clone size, J gene, CDR3 protein, CDR3 DNA. The D gene is left open where the match is weak. Clone size is stated in some rows and not others, as once, few, many or a class when expanded.

V gene: TRBV10-3; D gene: NA; clone size: NA; J gene: TRBJ1-5; CDR3 protein: CAISEGVNQPQHF; CDR3 DNA: TGTGCCATCAGTGAAGGGGTCAATCAGCCCCAGCATTTT
V gene: TRBV6-2/TRBV6-3; D gene: TRBD1; clone size: NA; J gene: TRBJ1-5; CDR3 protein: CASSYGGTVGQPQHF; CDR3 DNA: TGTGCCAGCAGTTACGGTGGGACAGTAGGTCAGCCCCAGCATTTT
V gene: TRBV5-4; D gene: NA; clone size: NA; J gene: TRBJ1-2; CDR3 protein: CASSLVPGGNYGYTF; CDR3 DNA: TGTGCCAGCAGCTTGGTTCCGGGGGGTAACTATGGCTACACCTTC
V gene: TRBV5-1; D gene: NA; clone size: NA; J gene: TRBJ1-1; CDR3 protein: CASSFYEGTEAFF; CDR3 DNA: TGCGCCAGCAGCTTCTACGAGGGTACTGAAGCTTTCTTT
V gene: TRBV6-2/TRBV6-3; D gene: TRBD2; clone size: NA; J gene: TRBJ2-7; CDR3 protein: CASSYSEASGYEQYF; CDR3 DNA: TGTGCCAGCAGTTACTCGGAGGCTAGCGGCTACGAGCAGTACTTC
V gene: TRBV4-1; D gene: NA; clone size: NA; J gene: TRBJ1-2; CDR3 protein: CASSPGTGTSYGYTF; CDR3 DNA: TGCGCCAGCAGCCCAGGAACAGGGACCTCCTATGGCTACACCTTC
V gene: TRBV11-2; D gene: TRBD2; clone size: NA; J gene: TRBJ2-3; CDR3 protein: CASSLVSSASGYTDTQYF; CDR3 DNA: TGTGCCAGCAGCTTAGTCTCCTCGGCTAGCGGCTACACAGATACGCAGTATTTT
V gene: TRBV3-1/TRBV3-2; D gene: NA; clone size: NA; J gene: TRBJ1-2; CDR3 protein: CASSQEPDRSYGYTF; CDR3 DNA: TGTGCCAGCAGCCAAGAGCCCGACAGGAGCTATGGCTACACCTTC
V gene: TRBV28; D gene: TRBD2; clone size: NA; J gene: TRBJ2-3; CDR3 protein: CASSSPGLAGDTQYF; CDR3 DNA: TGTGCCAGCAGCTCTCCGGGACTAGCGGGAGATACGCAGTATTTT
V gene: TRBV19; D gene: TRBD1; clone size: NA; J gene: TRBJ1-2; CDR3 protein: CASRGRGRDYGYTF; CDR3 DNA: TGTGCCAGTAGAGGCAGGGGGCGAGACTATGGCTACACCTTC
V gene: TRBV9; D gene: NA; clone size: NA; J gene: TRBJ2-2; CDR3 protein: CASSVARVAGELFF; CDR3 DNA: TGTGCCAGCAGCGTAGCCCGCGTGGCCGGGGAGCTGTTTTTT
V gene: TRBV28; D gene: TRBD1; clone size: once; J gene: TRBJ1-2; CDR3 protein: CASSSGQGDYGYTF; CDR3 DNA: TGTGCCAGCAGTTCTGGACAGGGGGACTATGGCTACACCTTC
V gene: TRBV5-4; D gene: NA; clone size: NA; J gene: TRBJ1-2; CDR3 protein: CASSLGTASINYGYTF; CDR3 DNA: TGTGCCAGCAGCTTGGGGACAGCTAGTATTAACTATGGCTACACCTTC
V gene: TRBV19; D gene: NA; clone size: NA; J gene: TRBJ1-2; CDR3 protein: CASNRGGDYGYTF; CDR3 DNA: TGTGCCAGTAACAGAGGGGGGGACTATGGCTACACCTTC
V gene: TRBV6-2/TRBV6-3; D gene: NA; clone size: NA; J gene: TRBJ2-1; CDR3 protein: CASSYDWEARSSYNEQFF; CDR3 DNA: TGTGCCAGCAGTTACGATTGGGAGGCACGAAGCTCCTACAATGAGCAGTTCTTC
V gene: TRBV27; D gene: TRBD1; clone size: NA; J gene: TRBJ1-1; CDR3 protein: CASSPSEGANTEAFF; CDR3 DNA: TGTGCCAGCAGCCCCTCCGAGGGGGCTAACACTGAAGCTTTCTTT
V gene: TRBV19; D gene: TRBD1; clone size: once; J gene: TRBJ2-7; CDR3 protein: CASSTLGTAYEQYF; CDR3 DNA: TGTGCCAGTAGTACCCTAGGGACAGCCTACGAGCAGTACTTC
V gene: TRBV7-2; D gene: NA; clone size: NA; J gene: TRBJ1-1; CDR3 protein: CASSLAVGGGTEAFF; CDR3 DNA: TGTGCCAGCAGCTTAGCGGTGGGGGGAGGGACTGAAGCTTTCTTT
V gene: TRBV5-1; D gene: NA; clone size: NA; J gene: TRBJ2-5; CDR3 protein: CASSLRDSRLSGQTQYF; CDR3 DNA: TGCGCCAGCAGCTTAAGGGACTCCCGTCTCTCCGGACAGACCCAGTACTTC
V gene: TRBV7-3; D gene: TRBD2; clone size: NA; J gene: TRBJ2-1; CDR3 protein: CASKKLAGEGEQFF; CDR3 DNA: TGTGCCAGCAAGAAACTAGCGGGAGAGGGTGAGCAGTTCTTC
V gene: TRBV19; D gene: NA; clone size: NA; J gene: TRBJ1-5; CDR3 protein: CASSISAGDYQPQHF; CDR3 DNA: TGTGCCAGTAGTATATCCGCGGGGGACTATCAGCCCCAGCATTTT
V gene: TRBV4-1; D gene: NA; clone size: NA; J gene: TRBJ2-5; CDR3 protein: CASSGGRNQETQYF; CDR3 DNA: TGCGCCAGCAGCGGGGGGAGGAACCAAGAGACCCAGTACTTC
V gene: TRBV5-1; D gene: NA; clone size: NA; J gene: TRBJ1-3; CDR3 protein: CASSISGFHNRAGNTIYF; CDR3 DNA: TGCGCCAGCAGTATTTCGGGTTTTCATAACCGGGCTGGAAACACCATATATTTT
V gene: TRBV5-1; D gene: TRBD1; clone size: NA; J gene: TRBJ1-4; CDR3 protein: CASSDRDRGGEKLFF; CDR3 DNA: TGCGCCAGCAGCGACCGGGACAGGGGTGGTGAAAAACTGTTTTTT
V gene: TRBV3-1/TRBV3-2; D gene: TRBD2; clone size: NA; J gene: TRBJ2-1; CDR3 protein: CASSQGRGRATEQFF; CDR3 DNA: TGTGCCAGCAGCCAAGGACGCGGGAGGGCCACTGAGCAGTTCTTC
V gene: TRBV6-5; D gene: NA; clone size: NA; J gene: TRBJ1-2; CDR3 protein: CASSYSSGDYGYTF; CDR3 DNA: TGTGCCAGCAGTTACTCGTCAGGGGACTATGGCTACACCTTC
V gene: TRBV19; D gene: NA; clone size: NA; J gene: TRBJ1-2; CDR3 protein: CASSDRDDYTF; CDR3 DNA: TGTGCCAGTAGCGACCGGGATGACTACACCTTC
V gene: TRBV7-9; D gene: TRBD1; clone size: NA; J gene: TRBJ1-1; CDR3 protein: CASSSSDRGGHTEAFF; CDR3 DNA: TGTGCCAGCAGCTCATCGGACAGGGGAGGTCACACTGAAGCTTTCTTT
V gene: TRBV4-3; D gene: NA; clone size: NA; J gene: TRBJ1-2; CDR3 protein: CASSQDGRRQGSYGYTF; CDR3 DNA: TGCGCCAGCAGCCAAGATGGCCGACGGCAGGGATCCTATGGCTACACCTTC
V gene: TRBV5-1; D gene: NA; clone size: few; J gene: TRBJ1-4; CDR3 protein: CASSFDRSNEKLFF; CDR3 DNA: TGCGCCAGCAGCTTTGACAGGAGTAATGAAAAACTGTTTTTT
V gene: TRBV18; D gene: NA; clone size: NA; J gene: TRBJ1-2; CDR3 protein: CASSPPGQPYGYTF; CDR3 DNA: TGTGCCAGCTCACCACCGGGGCAGCCGTATGGCTACACCTTC
V gene: TRBV6-5; D gene: TRBD1; clone size: once; J gene: TRBJ2-7; CDR3 protein: CASRQGVVYEQYF; CDR3 DNA: TGTGCCAGCCGACAGGGGGTGGTTTACGAGCAGTACTTC
V gene: TRBV4-2; D gene: NA; clone size: NA; J gene: TRBJ1-2; CDR3 protein: CASSQDSRGYGYTF; CDR3 DNA: TGTGCCAGCAGCCAAGATAGCAGGGGCTATGGCTACACCTTC
V gene: TRBV5-1; D gene: TRBD1; clone size: once; J gene: TRBJ2-2; CDR3 protein: CASSQGGPTGELFF; CDR3 DNA: TGCGCCAGCAGTCAAGGGGGCCCCACCGGGGAGCTGTTTTTT
V gene: TRBV19; D gene: NA; clone size: once; J gene: TRBJ1-3; CDR3 protein: CASSRDIEGNTIYF; CDR3 DNA: TGTGCCAGTAGCCGGGACATAGAAGGAAACACCATATATTTT
V gene: TRBV5-5; D gene: TRBD2; clone size: NA; J gene: TRBJ2-5; CDR3 protein: CASSLVAGVETQYF; CDR3 DNA: TGTGCCAGCAGCTTGGTTGCGGGAGTAGAGACCCAGTACTTC
V gene: TRBV6-6; D gene: NA; clone size: NA; J gene: TRBJ2-2; CDR3 protein: CASSPSTGTMNTGELFF; CDR3 DNA: TGTGCCAGCAGTCCCAGTACCGGGACAATGAACACCGGGGAGCTGTTTTTT
V gene: TRBV5-1; D gene: TRBD1; clone size: NA; J gene: TRBJ1-1; CDR3 protein: CASSSDRDTEAFF; CDR3 DNA: TGCGCCAGCAGCTCGGACAGGGACACTGAAGCTTTCTTT
V gene: TRBV5-6; D gene: NA; clone size: NA; J gene: TRBJ2-3; CDR3 protein: CASSLETATDTQYF; CDR3 DNA: TGTGCCAGCAGCTTGGAGACAGCCACAGATACGCAGTATTTT
V gene: TRBV6-2/TRBV6-3; D gene: TRBD2; clone size: NA; J gene: TRBJ2-7; CDR3 protein: CASSSYPSGTYEQYF; CDR3 DNA: TGTGCCAGCAGTTCTTACCCTAGCGGGACCTACGAGCAGTACTTC
V gene: TRBV30; D gene: NA; clone size: NA; J gene: TRBJ1-6; CDR3 protein: CAWSVYNSSPLHF; CDR3 DNA: TGTGCCTGGAGTGTATATAACAGCTCACCCCTCCACTTT
V gene: TRBV19; D gene: NA; clone size: NA; J gene: TRBJ2-4; CDR3 protein: CASSRSLAKNIQYF; CDR3 DNA: TGTGCCAGTAGTAGGTCACTAGCCAAAAACATTCAGTACTTC
V gene: TRBV4-2; D gene: TRBD2; clone size: NA; J gene: TRBJ2-7; CDR3 protein: CASSQDGVAGSLPYEQYF; CDR3 DNA: TGTGCCAGCAGCCAAGATGGGGTAGCGGGCTCCTTACCCTACGAGCAGTACTTC
V gene: TRBV18; D gene: NA; clone size: NA; J gene: TRBJ2-7; CDR3 protein: CASSPPVVNGFYEQYF; CDR3 DNA: TGTGCCAGCTCACCACCGGTAGTTAACGGTTTCTACGAGCAGTACTTC
V gene: TRBV6-2/TRBV6-3; D gene: TRBD1; clone size: NA; J gene: TRBJ2-7; CDR3 protein: CASSNDRANYEQYF; CDR3 DNA: TGTGCCAGCAGTAATGACAGGGCGAACTACGAGCAGTACTTC
V gene: TRBV2; D gene: NA; clone size: NA; J gene: TRBJ1-4; CDR3 protein: CASSEVRGTNEKLFF; CDR3 DNA: TGTGCCAGCAGTGAAGTCCGGGGTACTAATGAAAAACTGTTTTTT
V gene: TRBV7-2; D gene: TRBD2; clone size: NA; J gene: TRBJ2-2; CDR3 protein: CASSLVAGVNTGELFF; CDR3 DNA: TGTGCCAGCAGCTTAGTAGCGGGAGTGAACACCGGGGAGCTGTTTTTT
V gene: TRBV10-3; D gene: NA; clone size: NA; J gene: TRBJ1-1; CDR3 protein: CAISESRNTEAFF; CDR3 DNA: TGTGCCATCAGTGAGTCGAGGAACACTGAAGCTTTCTTT
V gene: TRBV7-2; D gene: NA; clone size: NA; J gene: TRBJ1-3; CDR3 protein: CASSSPGQILRNTIYF; CDR3 DNA: TGTGCCAGCAGCTCGCCGGGACAAATTCTTAGAAACACCATATATTTT
V gene: TRBV29-1; D gene: NA; clone size: NA; J gene: TRBJ1-2; CDR3 protein: CSGGGGGYGYTF; CDR3 DNA: TGCAGCGGGGGAGGTGGAGGCTATGGCTACACCTTC
V gene: TRBV18; D gene: NA; clone size: NA; J gene: TRBJ1-2; CDR3 protein: CASSPVSKEGYTF; CDR3 DNA: TGTGCCAGCTCACCAGTCAGTAAGGAGGGCTACACCTTC
V gene: TRBV6-5; D gene: NA; clone size: NA; J gene: TRBJ2-1; CDR3 protein: CASSYGQSYNEQFF; CDR3 DNA: TGTGCCAGCAGTTACGGACAGTCCTACAATGAGCAGTTCTTC
V gene: TRBV5-4; D gene: TRBD2; clone size: NA; J gene: TRBJ2-1; CDR3 protein: CASSLGREGHNEQFF; CDR3 DNA: TGTGCCAGCAGCTTGGGGCGGGAGGGCCACAATGAGCAGTTCTTC